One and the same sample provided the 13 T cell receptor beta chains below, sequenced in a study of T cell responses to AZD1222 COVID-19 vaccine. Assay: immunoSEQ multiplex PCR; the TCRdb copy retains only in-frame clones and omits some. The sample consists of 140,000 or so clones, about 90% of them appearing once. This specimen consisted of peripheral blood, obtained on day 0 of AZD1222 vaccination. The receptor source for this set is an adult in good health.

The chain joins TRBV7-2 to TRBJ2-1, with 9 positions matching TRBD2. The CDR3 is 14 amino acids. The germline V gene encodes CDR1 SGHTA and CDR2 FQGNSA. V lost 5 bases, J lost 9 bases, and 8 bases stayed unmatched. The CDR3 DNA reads TGTGCCAGCAGCGCGGGGGGGTCCCGGGGTGAGCAGTTCTTC. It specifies CASSAGGSRGEQFF.

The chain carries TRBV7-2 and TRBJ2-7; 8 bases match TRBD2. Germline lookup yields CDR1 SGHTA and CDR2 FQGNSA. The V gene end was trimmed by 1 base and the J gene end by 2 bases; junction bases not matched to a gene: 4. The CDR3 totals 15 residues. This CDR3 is CASSLGSGSPYEQYF. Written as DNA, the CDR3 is TGTGCCAGCAGCTTAGGGAGCGGGAGTCCCTACGAGCAGTACTTC.

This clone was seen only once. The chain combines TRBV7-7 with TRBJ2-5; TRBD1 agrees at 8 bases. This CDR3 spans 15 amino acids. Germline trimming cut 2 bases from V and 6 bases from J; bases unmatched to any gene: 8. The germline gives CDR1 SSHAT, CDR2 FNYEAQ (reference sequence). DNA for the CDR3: TGTGCCAGCAGCTTATCCCCCCAGGGGGCGCAGACCCAGTACTTC. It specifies CASSLSPQGAQTQYF.

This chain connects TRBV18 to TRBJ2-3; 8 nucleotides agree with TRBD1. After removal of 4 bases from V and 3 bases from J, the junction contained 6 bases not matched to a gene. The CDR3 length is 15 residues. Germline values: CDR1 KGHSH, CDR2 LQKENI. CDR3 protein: CASSLDRVGTDTQYF. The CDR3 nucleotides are TGTGCCAGCTCACTGGACAGGGTTGGGACAGATACGCAGTATTTT. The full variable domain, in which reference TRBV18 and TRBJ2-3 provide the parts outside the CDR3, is NAGVMQNPRHLVRRRGQEARLRCSPMKGHSHVYWYRQLPEEGLKFMVYLQKENIIDESGMPKERFSAEFPKEGPSILRIQQVVRGDSAAYFCASSLDRVGTDTQYFGPGTRLTVL.

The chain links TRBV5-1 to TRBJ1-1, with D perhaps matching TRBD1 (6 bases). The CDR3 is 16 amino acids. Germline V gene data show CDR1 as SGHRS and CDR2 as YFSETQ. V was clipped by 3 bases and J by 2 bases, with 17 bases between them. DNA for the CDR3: TGCGCCAGCAGCTGGGGGCCCGGGGGCTCTAACACTGAAGCTTTCTTT. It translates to CASSWGPGGSNTEAFF.

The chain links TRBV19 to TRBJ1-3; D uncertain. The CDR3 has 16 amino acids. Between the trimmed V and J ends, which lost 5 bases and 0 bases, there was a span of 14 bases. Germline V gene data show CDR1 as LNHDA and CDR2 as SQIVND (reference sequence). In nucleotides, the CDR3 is TGTGCCAGTAGTTGGAGGACGCCGAGCTCTGGAAACACCATATATTTT. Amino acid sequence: CASSWRTPSSGNTIYF.

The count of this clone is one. CDR3 region: CASSFPGPGGRGYTF. CDR3 nucleotides: TGTGCCAGCAGTTTCCCGGGCCCCGGGGGGAGAGGCTACACCTTC. The chain is built from TRBV28 and TRBJ1-2; possibly TRBD1 for D (5 bases). V gave up 3 bases and J gave up 8 bases, with 19 bases separating them. The V gene's germline CDR1 is MDHEN and CDR2 SYDVKM. The CDR3 spans 15 residues.

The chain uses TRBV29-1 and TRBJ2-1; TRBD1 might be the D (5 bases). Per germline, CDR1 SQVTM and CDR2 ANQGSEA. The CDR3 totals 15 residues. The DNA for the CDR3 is TGCACCACCAATGTGGGGCAGGGCTCCTACAATGAGCAGTTCTTC. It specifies CTTNVGQGSYNEQFF.

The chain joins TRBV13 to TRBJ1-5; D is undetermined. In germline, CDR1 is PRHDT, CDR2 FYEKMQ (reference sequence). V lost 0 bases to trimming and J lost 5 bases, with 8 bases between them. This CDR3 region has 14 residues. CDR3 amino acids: CASSLGRTYQPQHF. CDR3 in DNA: TGTGCCAGCAGCTTAGGCCGTACATATCAGCCCCAGCATTTT.

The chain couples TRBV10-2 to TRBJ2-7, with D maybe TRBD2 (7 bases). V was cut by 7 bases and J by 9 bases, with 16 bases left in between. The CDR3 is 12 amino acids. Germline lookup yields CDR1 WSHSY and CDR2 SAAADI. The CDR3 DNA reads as TGCGCCAGCATGGAGGGGGGGGCCGGGCAGTACTTC. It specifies CASMEGGAGQYF.

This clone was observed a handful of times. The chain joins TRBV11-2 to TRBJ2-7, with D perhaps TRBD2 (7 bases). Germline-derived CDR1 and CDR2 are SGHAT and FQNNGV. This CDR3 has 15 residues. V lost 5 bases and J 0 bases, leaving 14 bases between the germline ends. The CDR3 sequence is CASSRGAASSYEQYF. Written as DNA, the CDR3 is TGTGCCAGCAGCCGGGGGGCGGCTAGCTCCTACGAGCAGTACTTC.

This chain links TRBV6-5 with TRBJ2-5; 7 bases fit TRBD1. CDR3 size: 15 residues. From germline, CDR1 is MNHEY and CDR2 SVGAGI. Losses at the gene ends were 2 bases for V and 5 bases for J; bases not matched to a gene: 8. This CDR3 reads CASSYGTEFVETQYF. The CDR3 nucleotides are TGTGCCAGCAGTTACGGGACAGAGTTCGTGGAGACCCAGTACTTC.

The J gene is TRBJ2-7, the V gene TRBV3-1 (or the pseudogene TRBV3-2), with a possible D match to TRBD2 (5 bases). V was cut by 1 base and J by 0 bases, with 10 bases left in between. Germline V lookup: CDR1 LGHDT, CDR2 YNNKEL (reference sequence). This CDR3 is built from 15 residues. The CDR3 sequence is CASSQGRESSYEQYF. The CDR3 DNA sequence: TGTGCCAGCAGCCAAGGACGGGAAAGCTCCTACGAGCAGTACTTC.